The rows below give T cell receptor beta chains drawn from one sample of a study of memory CD4+ T cells and cytomegalovirus serostatus. Sequenced by immunoSEQ multiplex PCR; TCRdb stores in-frame clones only, minus some. The data contain 50,000 to 65,000 clones, around three quarters of them singletons. Input material: memory CD4+ T cells from blood. These receptors all come from an adult in good health and CMV-seropositive. Both conserved end residues are part of each CDR3. Each record gives: V gene, D gene, clone size, J gene, CDR3 protein, CDR3 DNA. D genes are given only for firm matches. The size of a clone is reported for some rows only, either as once, few or many, or as a class for expanded clones.

TRBV5-4	-	few	TRBJ1-1	CAPTVKNTEAFF	TGTGCCCCGACAGTTAAGAACACTGAAGCTTTCTTT
TRBV6-1	-	-	TRBJ2-1	CASQLLLRDEQFF	TGTGCCAGCCAGCTTCTATTGAGGGATGAGCAGTTCTTC
TRBV18	-	-	TRBJ2-2	CASSPPGGENTGELFF	TGTGCCAGCTCACCCCCTGGCGGAGAGAACACCGGGGAGCTGTTTTTT
TRBV7-7	TRBD2	once	TRBJ2-2	CASSSAGVGTGELFF	TGTGCCAGCAGCTCGGCGGGAGTTGGCACCGGGGAGCTGTTTTTT
TRBV4-3	-	-	TRBJ2-1	CASSQERVYEQFF	TGCGCCAGCAGCCAAGAACGGGTTTATGAGCAGTTCTTC
TRBV19	TRBD1	-	TRBJ2-4	CASSMRDRGNIQYF	TGTGCCAGTAGTATGAGGGACAGGGGTAACATTCAGTACTTC
TRBV6-5	-	few	TRBJ2-7	CASRRTGPYEQYF	TGTGCCAGCAGACGCACAGGGCCCTACGAGCAGTACTTC
TRBV30	-	-	TRBJ1-5	CAWSAGSPGNQPQHF	TGTGCCTGGAGTGCCGGGTCCCCTGGCAATCAGCCCCAGCATTTT
TRBV7-6	TRBD2	-	TRBJ2-1	CASSLSNRAGTSGRHEQFF	TGTGCCAGCAGCTTATCCAACCGCGCGGGGACTAGCGGGAGACATGAGCAGTTCTTC
TRBV6-1	TRBD2	-	TRBJ2-5	CASSGLAAEETQYF	TGTGCCAGCAGTGGACTAGCGGCTGAAGAGACCCAGTACTTC
TRBV27	TRBD1	-	TRBJ2-3	CATKQGRVDTQYF	TGTGCAACGAAACAGGGGCGGGTAGATACGCAGTATTTT
TRBV7-9	TRBD2	-	TRBJ2-5	CASSLGREQETQYF	TGTGCCAGCAGCCTTGGGAGGGAGCAAGAGACCCAGTACTTC
TRBV6-1	-	-	TRBJ2-5	CASSVQMIREETQYF	TGTGCCAGCAGTGTACAAATGATTAGGGAAGAGACCCAGTACTTC
TRBV5-1	TRBD1	-	TRBJ2-3	CASALLGTGTDTQYF	TGCGCCAGTGCTCTCCTAGGGACAGGCACAGATACGCAGTATTTT
TRBV10-3	-	-	TRBJ2-1	CAISDPRSSSYNEQFF	TGTGCCATCAGTGATCCTAGGAGCAGCTCCTACAATGAGCAGTTCTTC
TRBV4-1	-	-	TRBJ1-1	CASSQELGGAFF	TGCGCCAGCAGCCAAGAGTTAGGGGGGGCTTTCTTT
TRBV7-8	-	few	TRBJ2-1	CASSLYQGGFNNEQFF	TGTGCCAGCAGCTTATACCAGGGCGGGTTCAACAATGAGCAGTTCTTC
TRBV19	-	-	TRBJ1-1	CASSIDRWEAFF	TGTGCCAGTAGTATAGATCGATGGGAAGCTTTCTTT
TRBV29-1	-	-	TRBJ2-3	CSVGGEFGKDTQYF	TGCAGCGTTGGGGGGGAGTTCGGGAAAGATACGCAGTATTTT
TRBV28	TRBD1	once	TRBJ1-5	CASSLRSGGGGPQHF	TGTGCCAGCAGTTTGCGTTCAGGGGGTGGGGGTCCCCAGCATTTT
TRBV6-1	-	-	TRBJ1-1	CASSPHDPNTEAFF	TGTGCCAGCAGTCCACACGACCCTAACACTGAAGCTTTCTTT
TRBV2	-	-	TRBJ2-2	CASGVSVDTGELFF	TGTGCCAGCGGGGTCTCAGTCGACACCGGGGAGCTGTTTTTT
TRBV15	-	-	TRBJ1-2	CATSTEQVGAYGYTF	TGTGCCACCAGCACGGAGCAGGTCGGGGCCTATGGCTACACCTTC
TRBV4-2	-	once	TRBJ1-5	CASSQEGGEESQHF	TGTGCCAGCAGCCAAGAGGGAGGGGAGGAGTCCCAGCATTTT
TRBV29-1	-	-	TRBJ2-1	CSAEDEGDEQFF	TGCAGCGCCGAGGACGAAGGGGATGAGCAGTTCTTC
TRBV7-9	TRBD2	-	TRBJ2-1	CASSTGLADNEQFF	TGTGCCAGCAGTACCGGACTAGCGGACAATGAGCAGTTCTTC
TRBV11-2	-	-	TRBJ2-1	CASSLVLGGVSYNEQFF	TGTGCCAGCAGCTTAGTACTTGGCGGGGTGTCCTACAATGAGCAGTTCTTC
TRBV5-1	-	-	TRBJ1-5	CASSFEGNQPQHF	TGCGCCAGCAGCTTCGAGGGGAATCAGCCCCAGCATTTT
TRBV30	-	few	TRBJ1-3	CAWSVGGNTIYF	TGTGCCTGGAGTGTCGGTGGAAACACCATATATTTT
TRBV2	-	-	TRBJ2-1	CASSRKSPDEQFF	TGTGCCAGCAGTCGAAAGAGTCCGGATGAGCAGTTCTTC
TRBV19	-	once	TRBJ2-5	CASSRAHQETQYF	TGTGCCAGTAGTAGAGCGCACCAAGAGACCCAGTACTTC
TRBV6-1	TRBD1	-	TRBJ1-2	CASSERTGASYGYTF	TGTGCCAGCAGTGAGAGGACAGGGGCCTCTTATGGCTACACCTTC
TRBV11-3	TRBD1	-	TRBJ1-3	CASSKVRTGGWNTIYF	TGTGCCAGCAGCAAAGTGAGGACAGGGGGCTGGAACACCATATATTTT
TRBV10-3	TRBD2	-	TRBJ2-1	CAISPAGGSSYNEQFF	TGTGCCATCAGTCCCGCAGGCGGGAGCTCCTACAATGAGCAGTTCTTC
TRBV5-8	-	-	TRBJ2-6	CASSLQISGANVLTF	TGTGCCAGCAGCTTGCAGATCTCTGGGGCCAACGTCCTGACTTTC
TRBV30	-	few	TRBJ2-5	CAWSVDAETQYF	TGTGCCTGGAGTGTAGACGCCGAGACCCAGTACTTC
TRBV7-9	-	-	TRBJ2-7	CASSPMGSEQYF	TGTGCCAGCAGCCCAATGGGTAGTGAGCAGTACTTC
TRBV28	TRBD1	-	TRBJ1-2	CASSLGGQPSYGYTF	TGTGCCAGCAGTTTGGGGGGACAGCCTTCCTATGGCTACACCTTC
TRBV4-1	-	few	TRBJ2-5	CASSGVGFLLAETQYF	TGCGCCAGCAGCGGAGTAGGCTTTCTACTCGCAGAGACCCAGTACTTC
TRBV6-1	TRBD2	-	TRBJ2-3	CAYQREGSDTQYF	TGTGCCTACCAGCGGGAGGGTTCAGATACGCAGTATTTT
TRBV6-1	-	-	TRBJ1-5	CASSDLTPPQHF	TGTGCCAGCAGTGATCTGACACCGCCCCAGCATTTT
TRBV5-4	-	-	TRBJ2-2	CASSPGGGNTGELFF	TGTGCCAGCAGCCCTGGCGGTGGGAACACCGGGGAGCTGTTTTTT
TRBV19	-	-	TRBJ2-7	CASRAGLDEQYF	TGTGCCAGTAGAGCCGGGTTGGACGAGCAGTACTTC
TRBV7-6	-	once	TRBJ1-3	CASSSASGNTIYF	TGTGCCAGCAGCTCAGCCTCTGGAAACACCATATATTTT